This T cell receptor beta chain was sequenced in a study of blood T cell repertoires in COVID-19. Clones were sequenced by immunoSEQ multiplex PCR, and TCRdb holds only the in-frame ones, with some missing. The sample gives under 250,000 clones, approximately 83% of which show up once; 27% is in the top ten. This clone was observed once. The sequencing sample was made of peripheral blood. The sequence came from a middle-aged man with acute or convalescent COVID-19.

The CDR3 here is CASSPPGLAGGTQYF. For the CDR3, the DNA is TGTGCCAGCAGCCCGCCGGGACTAGCGGGAGGGACCCAGTACTTC. The V gene is TRBV3-1 (or the pseudogene TRBV3-2), the J gene TRBJ2-5; 15 bases match TRBD2. Trimming at V came to 4 bases and at J to 7 bases, leaving 4 bases not matched to a gene. Germline V gives CDR1 LGHDT, CDR2 YNNKEL (reference sequence). The CDR3 covers 15 residues.